This is a list of T cell receptor beta chains from one sample in a study of cytotoxic CD8 clonotypes in ibrutinib-treated CLL. Clones were read by immunoSEQ multiplex PCR, and TCRdb kept only the in-frame ones, dropping some. In the table there are 250,000 to 350,000 clones, around 69% of which are singletons. This material consisted of PBMCs, taken at disease progression, from a patient treated with ibrutinib. These TCRs come from a human donor with chronic lymphocytic leukemia. CDR3s include the opening cysteine and the closing phenylalanine or tryptophan. D genes are given only for firm matches. Expanded clones are given a class, and other clones once, few, many or no size at all.

>NA|TRBV4-1|TRBJ2-7|NA
TGCGCCAGCAGCCAAGACTTGAGGGTTTCTGACGAGCAGTACTTC
CASSQDLRVSDEQYF
>NA|TRBV4-1|TRBJ2-1|NA
TGCGCCAGCAGTGGAGGACTCCTGAGCTCCTACAATGAGCAGTTCTTC
CASSGGLLSSYNEQFF
>NA|TRBV2|TRBJ2-3|NA
TGTGCCAGCCAGCACCGCCGCACAGATACGCAGTATTTT
CASQHRRTDTQYF
>NA|TRBV7-9|TRBJ2-1|TRBD2
TGTGCCAGCAGCTACATAGCGGGAGGCAGGGGGTTCTTC
CASSYIAGGRGFF
>NA|TRBV29-1|TRBJ2-5|TRBD2
TGCAGCGTTGGAAGTGGGAGGGCCGCGAGACGCGGGGAGACCCAGTACTTC
CSVGSGRAARRGETQYF
>NA|TRBV7-6|TRBJ2-7|TRBD2
TGTGCCAGCAGCTTAGCGGGAGGGGATTTCTACGAGCAGTACTTC
CASSLAGGDFYEQYF
>few|TRBV5-1|TRBJ2-7|NA
TGCGCCAGCAGTCAAGGGCCTTCCTACGAGCAGTACTTC
CASSQGPSYEQYF
>once|TRBV18|TRBJ2-7|TRBD1
TGTGCCAGCTCACCCCGGGACAGGGGATACGAGCAGTACTTC
CASSPRDRGYEQYF
>NA|TRBV12-5|TRBJ2-3|TRBD1
TGTGCTAGCGCACAGGGGGCCACAGATACGCAGTATTTT
CASAQGATDTQYF
>NA|TRBV7-9|TRBJ1-1|NA
TGTGCCAGCTGCTTCGGGAACACTGAAGCTTTCTTT
CASCFGNTEAFF
>NA|TRBV2|TRBJ2-3|NA
TGTGCCAGCAGTGAAGCGCGAGGCGGGGGCACAGATACGCAGTATTTT
CASSEARGGGTDTQYF